These T cell receptor beta chains were read from a single sample in a study of a mutant IDH1 vaccine in newly diagnosed glioma. This table comes from immunoSEQ multiplex PCR, and its TCRdb copy is limited to in-frame clones, with some not included. The sample carries 50,000 to 60,000 clones, about 80% recorded once. For these receptors, no antigen is known. Sample: PBMCs, taken from a glioma patient whose treatment included an IDH1 peptide vaccine. These TCRs come from a man aged 40-50 years with glioma. Each CDR3 is given with its conserved first and last residue. A D gene is named only where the DNA matches it firmly. Only some rows state a clone size, as once, few, many or a class for expanded clones.

V	size	J	D	CDR3	DNA
TRBV6-6	once	TRBJ1-1	-	CASLTRDTEAFF	TGTGCCAGCTTAACCAGGGATACTGAAGCTTTCTTT
TRBV27	-	TRBJ2-5	-	CASSSRIKETQYF	TGTGCCAGCAGTTCCCGGATTAAAGAGACCCAGTACTTC
TRBV30	-	TRBJ1-5	TRBD1	CAWSGGQGGQPQHF	TGTGCCTGGAGTGGGGGACAGGGAGGACAGCCCCAGCATTTT
TRBV27	-	TRBJ1-2	-	CASSAPHRSDGYTF	TGTGCCAGCAGTGCTCCACATCGTTCGGATGGCTACACCTTC
TRBV14	-	TRBJ2-2	-	CASSHLRSGELFF	TGTGCCAGCAGCCACTTGCGGTCCGGGGAGCTGTTTTTT
TRBV30	-	TRBJ1-2	TRBD1	CAWWDSYGYTF	TGTGCCTGGTGGGACAGCTATGGCTACACCTTC
TRBV29-1	-	TRBJ2-2	TRBD2	CSVATSGGAGGELFF	TGCAGCGTCGCTACTAGCGGGGGGGCGGGCGGGGAGCTGTTTTTT
TRBV4-1	-	TRBJ2-7	-	CASSQGMARNSYEQYF	TGCGCCAGCAGCCAGGGGATGGCCAGAAACTCCTACGAGCAGTACTTC
TRBV19	-	TRBJ1-4	TRBD1	CASSIRGTGDEKLFF	TGTGCCAGTAGTATTCGTGGGACAGGGGATGAAAAACTGTTTTTT
TRBV15	-	TRBJ2-7	-	CATSRDRNEQYF	TGTGCCACCAGCAGAGATCGCAACGAGCAGTACTTC
TRBV30	-	TRBJ1-2	-	CAWSVFPQGQGYYGYTF	TGTGCCTGGAGTGTTTTCCCCCAGGGGCAAGGTTACTATGGCTACACCTTC
TRBV7-2	-	TRBJ2-1	-	CASSLGSGYEQFF	TGTGCCAGCAGCTTAGGGTCAGGGTATGAGCAGTTCTTC
TRBV2	-	TRBJ1-1	-	CASSEWVPMNTEAFF	TGTGCCAGCAGTGAGTGGGTACCTATGAACACTGAAGCTTTCTTT
TRBV7-9	-	TRBJ2-5	TRBD1	CASSFPDRVGETQYF	TGTGCCAGCAGCTTCCCGGACAGGGTAGGGGAGACCCAGTACTTC
TRBV7-9	medium-sized	TRBJ1-2	-	CASTREGGLAYGYTF	TGTGCCAGCACCCGTGAGGGGGGGCTCGCCTATGGCTACACCTTC
TRBV5-6	-	TRBJ1-2	TRBD1	CASSSVGQGIYGYTF	TGTGCCAGCAGCTCGGTGGGACAGGGGATCTATGGCTACACCTTC
TRBV15	-	TRBJ2-7	-	CATSRGEAYEQYF	TGTGCCACCAGCAGGGGGGAGGCCTACGAGCAGTACTTC
TRBV5-1	-	TRBJ2-1	TRBD2	CASSFGTSGNEQFF	TGCGCCAGCAGCTTCGGGACTAGCGGTAATGAGCAGTTCTTC
TRBV7-9	-	TRBJ2-2	-	CASSLVGALGGELFF	TGTGCCAGCAGCTTAGTAGGGGCCCTCGGCGGGGAGCTGTTTTTT
TRBV5-1	few	TRBJ2-1	TRBD2	CASSVGLATYNEQFF	TGCGCCAGCAGCGTGGGACTAGCAACCTACAATGAGCAGTTCTTC
TRBV5-1	-	TRBJ1-4	-	CASSLAPLGKLFF	TGCGCCAGCAGCTTGGCCCCCCTTGGAAAACTGTTTTTT
TRBV9	few	TRBJ1-1	-	CASSRGLNTEAFF	TGTGCCAGCAGTCGGGGGCTGAACACTGAAGCTTTCTTT
TRBV2	once	TRBJ1-2	-	CASSVDITGGGIRGYTF	TGTGCCAGCAGTGTAGACATTACGGGGGGCGGTATTCGGGGCTACACCTTC
TRBV27	-	TRBJ2-3	TRBD1	CATSRTGGVADTQYF	TGTGCCACGTCAAGGACAGGCGGAGTAGCAGATACGCAGTATTTT
TRBV6-5	-	TRBJ1-2	-	CASSYDQSPNNGYTF	TGTGCCAGCAGTTACGATCAGTCTCCGAACAATGGCTACACCTTC
TRBV13	-	TRBJ2-5	-	CASSLVGVETQYF	TGTGCCAGCAGCTTAGTCGGCGTGGAGACCCAGTACTTC
TRBV6-5	-	TRBJ2-7	TRBD1	CASSYTQGGPYEQYF	TGTGCCAGCAGTTACACACAGGGGGGACCCTACGAGCAGTACTTC
TRBV6-5	-	TRBJ1-1	-	CASSSGLSTEAFF	TGTGCCAGCAGTTCGGGCCTCTCGACTGAAGCTTTCTTT
TRBV5-4	-	TRBJ1-4	TRBD1	CASSLSRGGEWGKLFF	TGTGCCAGCAGCTTGTCAAGAGGGGGCGAGTGGGGAAAACTGTTTTTT
TRBV20-1	few	TRBJ1-2	-	CSATSGYGYTF	TGCAGTGCTACGTCAGGTTATGGCTACACCTTC
TRBV15	few	TRBJ1-2	-	CATSRDQETARRGGYTF	TGTGCCACCAGCAGAGATCAAGAGACCGCTCGGAGAGGTGGCTACACCTTC
TRBV15	-	TRBJ1-2	-	CATSRTSRVLYGYTF	TGTGCCACCAGCAGGACCTCGCGGGTACTCTATGGCTACACCTTC
TRBV7-6	few	TRBJ2-1	TRBD2	CASSSPGGGLNEQFF	TGTGCCAGCAGCTCGCCGGGGGGAGGTTTGAATGAGCAGTTCTTC
TRBV5-1	few	TRBJ1-6	-	CASSLQGLNSPLHF	TGCGCCAGCAGCTTGCAGGGACTCAATTCACCCCTCCACTTT
TRBV2	-	TRBJ1-1	-	CASRGDLGNTEAFF	TGTGCCAGCAGGGGGGATCTGGGGAACACTGAAGCTTTCTTT
TRBV15	-	TRBJ2-7	TRBD1	CATSRAEGRGYSYEQYF	TGTGCCACCAGCAGGGCGGAAGGCAGGGGGTACTCCTACGAGCAGTACTTC
TRBV9	-	TRBJ2-4	-	CASSPQGRGDIQYF	TGTGCCAGCAGCCCCCAAGGAAGAGGCGACATTCAGTACTTC
TRBV2	-	TRBJ1-1	TRBD1	CASRGIRQGIMGTEAFF	TGTGCCAGCAGGGGGATCCGACAGGGGATCATGGGGACTGAAGCTTTCTTT
TRBV5-4	few	TRBJ2-5	TRBD2	CASSPLTSGGAKTQYF	TGTGCCAGCAGCCCTCTGACTAGCGGGGGGGCGAAGACCCAGTACTTC
TRBV19	-	TRBJ1-2	-	CASSINPNYGYTF	TGTGCCAGTAGTATAAACCCCAACTATGGCTACACCTTC
TRBV7-9	-	TRBJ2-5	TRBD2	CASSGHGGGQETQYF	TGTGCCAGCAGCGGTCACGGGGGAGGGCAAGAGACCCAGTACTTC
TRBV5-4	-	TRBJ2-3	-	CASSLVSSLRADTQYF	TGTGCCAGCAGCTTGGTCAGTAGCCTGAGGGCGGATACGCAGTATTTT
TRBV9	-	TRBJ1-1	TRBD1	CASSAGGPEAFF	TGTGCCAGCAGCGCAGGGGGCCCTGAAGCTTTCTTT
TRBV4-1	-	TRBJ1-1	-	CASSQDHSGRILGAFF	TGCGCCAGCAGCCAAGATCATTCGGGCAGAATTTTGGGGGCTTTCTTT
TRBV7-9	few	TRBJ1-4	TRBD1	CASSPRGGANEKLFF	TGTGCCAGCAGCCCCAGGGGGGGGGCTAATGAAAAACTGTTTTTT
TRBV6-6	-	TRBJ2-7	-	CASSYSGTLDEQYF	TGTGCCAGCAGTTACTCGGGGACTTTGGACGAGCAGTACTTC
TRBV7-6	-	TRBJ1-3	-	CASSQPGGNGNTIYF	TGTGCCAGCAGCCAACCGGGGGGGAATGGAAACACCATATATTTT